The T cell receptor (beta chain) described here comes from a study of cytomegalovirus exposure and HLA in healthy donors. Study results and caveats: According to a subsequent analysis, TCR clusters identified in the first cohort showed a tendency to co-occur across the 120 validation repertoires. Researchers catalogued roughly 150 TCR beta chains as cytomegalovirus-associated. The dataset shows that most TCR sequences were rare, while some public TCRs occurred in many donors.

Note on this clone: Its antigen is not known.

The CDR3 is 13 residues long. Trimming pared 2 bases from V and 7 bases from J, leaving 15 bases between. Germline lookup yields CDR1 GTSNPN and CDR2 SVGIG (reference sequence). It was the approximately 120-subject validation cohort, separate from the 666-subject first cohort, to which the donors belonged. Here immunoSEQ multiplex PCR was the method, and the copy in TCRdb shows in-frame clones only, minus some. The sample has some 69,000 clones; over 95% are singletons. Material: PBMCs. The source is a woman between 18 and 29 years old in good health and CMV-seropositive. V and J are TRBV30 and TRBJ2-7, with a weak D call TRBD1 (6 bases). Here the CDR3 DNA reads TGTGCCTGGAGTCATACAGGGTCCGCGGAGCAGTACTTC. This codes for CAWSHTGSAEQYF.